These 21 T cell receptor beta chains were sequenced from one sample in a study of human CD8 memory T cell subsets. Researchers made TCR beta libraries via UMI-labeled 5' RACE. TCRdb re-called the 5' RACE reads and shows each CDR3 protein once, DNA omitted. The sample shows about 10,000 distinct CDR3 sequences, and more than 9% sits with its ten largest clones. Specimen: CD8+ stem-like memory T cells (TSCM and TCM) sorted from PBMCs. Described subset: stem-like memory CD8 T cells (TSTEM), CCR7+ PD-1- TIGIT-. The source of these receptors is a human donor in good health.

The gene calls are TRBV2 and TRBJ2-5. The CDR3 contains 14 residues. Germline V gene data show CDR1 as SNHLY and CDR2 as FYNNEI. This CDR3 reads CASSDVAYQETQYF.

The V call is TRBV10-3, the J call TRBJ2-3; TCRdb calls TRBD2, which cannot be checked without DNA. The CDR3 has 14 residues. CDR1 and CDR2 from the germline V gene are ENHRY and SYGVKD. CDR3 amino acids: CAISESAGADTQYF.

The V gene is TRBV27, the J gene TRBJ2-6. The germline gives CDR1 MNHEY, CDR2 SMNVEV (reference sequence). CDR3 length equals 15 residues. This chain's CDR3 is CASSLVGPGANVLTF.

CDR3 region: CASSSWHPSTGELFF. The chain recombines TRBV7-9 with TRBJ2-2. Germline values: CDR1 SEHNR, CDR2 FQNEAQ (reference sequence). The CDR3 is made up of 15 amino acids.

The chain is built from TRBV12-3 or TRBV12-4 and TRBJ2-4; no DNA is available, so the TRBD1 call from TCRdb remains unchecked. The CDR3 sequence is 14 residues long. The chain's CDR3 is CASSLTVAKNIQYF.

This clonotype is labeled medium-sized based on frequency. This chain links TRBV20-1 with TRBJ1-4; no DNA is available, so the TRBD1 call from TCRdb remains unchecked. Germline assignment: CDR1 DFQATT and CDR2 SNEGSKA (reference sequence). The CDR3 is 17 amino acids. The CDR3 loop reads CSARDPTAFLANEKLFF.

By frequency, this clonotype is medium-sized. V gene TRBV6-6 combines with J gene TRBJ1-1; the TRBD1 assignment by TCRdb is unverifiable without DNA. Looked up from germline, CDR1 is MNHNY and CDR2 is SVGAGI (reference sequence). The CDR3 is 16 residues long. The CDR3 sequence: CASSYPRGKVDTEAFF.

Its frequency marks this clonotype as medium-sized (0.01 to 0.1%). The chain carries TRBV2 and TRBJ2-1; TCRdb reports TRBD1, a call that lacks DNA to check it against. The germline CDR1 and CDR2 sequences are SNHLY and FYNNEI. The CDR3 is 13 residues long. The CDR3 sequence is CASRGQGAGEQFF. The full variable domain, with the rest looked up from reference TRBV2 and TRBJ2-1, is EPEVTQTPSHQVTQMGQEVILRCVPISNHLYFYWYRQILGQKVEFLVSFYNNEISEKSEIFDDQFSVERPDGSNFTLKIRSTKLEDSAMYFCASRGQGAGEQFFGPGTRLTVL.

This clonotype counts as medium-sized by frequency. The chain joins TRBV5-1 to TRBJ2-1; there is no DNA to check the TCRdb D call of TRBD2. The CDR3 extends over 15 amino acids. CDR1 and CDR2 from the germline V gene are SGHRS and YFSETQ. CDR3 residues: CASSSGPKRDNEQFF.

This clonotype is called medium-sized (0.01 to 0.1%) based on its frequency. This sequence joins TRBV9 and TRBJ2-7. The CDR3 is 15 amino acids. Germline loops: CDR1 SGDLS, CDR2 YYNGEE. Here the CDR3 reads CASSVESDTHYEQYF.

The chain carries TRBV20-1 and TRBJ1-5; TCRdb calls TRBD1, which cannot be checked without DNA. Germline CDR1 and CDR2: DFQATT and SNEGSKA (reference sequence). The CDR3 is 20 residues long. The CDR3 sequence is CSARVPFEVQGQGGNQPQHF.

This sequence joins TRBV11-1 and TRBJ2-3. CDR1 is SGHAT and CDR2 is FQDESV in the germline V gene (reference sequence). The CDR3 runs 15 residues. The chain's CDR3 is CASSLNAGVTDTQYF. Combining the CDR3 with reference TRBV11-1 and TRBJ2-3 gives the whole variable domain EAEVAQSPRYKITEKSQAVAFWCDPISGHATLYWYRQILGQGPELLVQFQDESVVDDSQLPKDRFSAERLKGVDSTLKIQPAELGDSAMYLCASSLNAGVTDTQYFGPGTRLTVL.

The rearrangement uses TRBV9 and TRBJ2-1. CDR3 length: 15 amino acids. The germline V gene encodes CDR1 SGDLS and CDR2 YYNGEE. Here the CDR3 reads CASSALPHSYNEQFF.

In terms of frequency, this clonotype is medium-sized. This chain links TRBV6-2 or TRBV6-3 with TRBJ2-7; TCRdb's D call, TRBD1, is unchecked because there is no DNA. Germline V gene sequence: CDR1 MNHEY, CDR2 SVGEGT. This CDR3 comprises 11 residues. CDR3 sequence reads: CASSYPREQYF.

This sequence joins TRBV9 and TRBJ2-5; TCRdb gives TRBD1 as the D gene, but with no DNA this cannot be confirmed. Germline V gene sequence: CDR1 SGDLS, CDR2 YYNGEE. The CDR3 has 15 residues. The CDR3 loop is CASSVDRGNQETQYF.

The gene calls are TRBV11-2 and TRBJ2-5. The length of the CDR3 is 14 residues. In germline, CDR1 is SGHAT, CDR2 FQNNGV. CDR3 sequence reads: CASSLVLGQETQYF.

The V gene is TRBV15, the J gene TRBJ1-5. Looked up from germline, CDR1 is LNHNV and CDR2 is YYDKDF (reference sequence). The CDR3 is 14 amino acids. CDR3 region: CATSRGSERQPQHF.

The V and J genes are TRBV7-9 and TRBJ1-2. CDR3 length: 14 amino acids. In germline, CDR1 is SEHNR, CDR2 FQNEAQ (reference sequence). The CDR3 loop reads CASSLERGGGGYTF.

The chain combines TRBV29-1 with TRBJ2-7; the TCRdb call, TRBD1, lacks DNA for checking. The CDR3 sequence is 11 residues long. Germline V gives CDR1 SQVTM, CDR2 ANQGSEA. CDR3 in amino acids: CSVLTGGEQYF.

This chain links TRBV5-1 with TRBJ1-2; TCRdb gives TRBD1 as the D gene, but with no DNA this cannot be confirmed. This CDR3 is built from 15 residues. CDR1 is SGHRS, CDR2 YFSETQ, per germline. The CDR3 sequence is CASSSTGTGVYGYTF. The full variable domain, with the rest looked up from reference TRBV5-1 and TRBJ1-2, is KAGVTQTPRYLIKTRGQQVTLSCSPISGHRSVSWYQQTPGQGLQFLFEYFSETQRNKGNFPGRFSGRQFSNSRSEMNVSTLELGDSALYLCASSSTGTGVYGYTFGSGTRLTVV.

The rearrangement joins TRBV7-2 to TRBJ2-7. The germline V gene has CDR1 SGHTA and CDR2 FQGNSA. The CDR3 extends over 11 amino acids. CDR3 loop: CASRIVGEQYF.